Presented here are 16 T cell receptor beta chains from one specimen sequenced in a study of beta chain features in type 1 diabetes. Study conclusions and caveats: In all four CD4+ subsets, TCRB CDR3 length was significantly, moderately reduced in type 1 diabetes.

Their recognized antigens are unknown. Since all of the isolated RNA was reverse transcribed, expressed TCRB transcripts were what got sequenced. Repertoires were generated with immunoSEQ multiplex PCR, while TCRdb's copy carries only in-frame clones and drops some. The sample contains about 44,000 clones, roughly 70% of which appear only once. Material for sequencing was Tregs from blood. The receptors were gathered from a woman under 30 with type 1 diabetes.

The rearrangement links TRBV18 to TRBJ2-5; 11 bases match TRBD2. V shed 3 bases, J shed 13 bases, and the junction held 10 bases outside the gene matches. The CDR3 runs to 14 residues. CDR1 KGHSH and CDR2 LQKENI come from the germline V gene. This chain's CDR3 is CASSPGTSGGRPYF. CDR3 DNA sequence: TGTGCCAGCTCACCGGGGACTAGCGGAGGGAGACCGTACTTC.

CDR3 loop: CASKTTGGSGTDTQYF. The CDR3 bases are TGTGCCAGTAAAACCACAGGGGGCTCGGGCACAGATACGCAGTATTTT. The chain recombines TRBV19 with TRBJ2-3, with TRBD1 identical over 9 bases. The CDR3 runs 16 residues. Trimming took 7 bases from V and 1 from J; bases not matched to a gene: 9. Germline V CDR1 and CDR2: LNHDA, SQIVND (reference sequence). Looking up the rest from reference TRBV19 and TRBJ2-3 gives the full variable domain: DGGITQSPKYLFRKEGQNVTLSCEQNLNHDAMYWYRQDPGQGLRLIYYSQIVNDFQKGDIAEGYSVSREKKESFPLTVTSAQKNPTAFYLCASKTTGGSGTDTQYFGPGTRLTVL.

The V call is TRBV5-1, the J call TRBJ2-7; a weak D match, TRBD2 (6 bases). This CDR3 has 13 residues. CDR1 and CDR2 (germline): SGHRS, YFSETQ. Trimming removed 7 bases from V and 0 bases from J, with 11 bases in between. DNA for the CDR3: TGCGCCAGCGCGGGACCGAGCTCCTACGAGCAGTACTTC. Translated: CASAGPSSYEQYF.

The chain combines TRBV5-4 with TRBJ2-5; 8 bases match TRBD1. This CDR3 comprises 14 residues. Trimming took 1 base from V and 4 from J; bases not matched to a gene: 3. Germline V gene sequence: CDR1 SGHNT, CDR2 YYREEE (reference sequence). The CDR3 loop is CASSLQGAGETQYF. For the CDR3, the DNA is TGTGCCAGCAGCTTGCAGGGGGCGGGAGAGACCCAGTACTTC. Variable domain in full (rest from reference TRBV5-4 and TRBJ2-5): ETGVTQSPTHLIKTRGQQVTLRCSSQSGHNTVSWYQQALGQGPQFIFQYYREEENGRGNFPPRFSGLQFPNYSSELNVNALELDDSALYLCASSLQGAGETQYFGPGTRLLVL.

This chain uses TRBV7-9 with TRBJ2-6; D possibly corresponds to TRBD1 (5 bases). V was trimmed by 9 bases and J by 0 bases, leaving 6 bases between them. Germline loops: CDR1 SEHNR, CDR2 FQNEAQ (reference sequence). The CDR3 runs 13 residues. Here the CDR3 reads CARQDSGANVLTF. The CDR3 DNA sequence: TGTGCCAGACAGGACTCTGGGGCCAACGTCCTGACTTTC. Full variable domain (outside the CDR3, taken from reference TRBV7-9 and TRBJ2-6): DTGVSQNPRHKITKRGQNVTFRCDPISEHNRLYWYRQTLGQGPEFLTYFQNEAQLEKSRLLSDRFSAERPKGSFSTLEIQRTEQGDSAMYLCARQDSGANVLTFGAGSRLTVL.

Written as DNA, the CDR3 is TGTGCCAGCAGCTTCGGGGACAGGGTGGAGACCCAGTACTTC. Amino acid sequence: CASSFGDRVETQYF. The chain couples TRBV5-8 to TRBJ2-5; 9 bases align to TRBD1. The V and J ends lost 2 bases and 5 bases, in that order; junction bases with no gene match: 4. Germline V gene data show CDR1 as SGHTS and CDR2 as YDEGEE. The CDR3 totals 14 residues.

In this sample, this clone turned up a few times. The J gene is TRBJ2-7, the V gene TRBV5-1; 8 bases match TRBD2. Germline assignment: CDR1 SGHRS and CDR2 YFSETQ. The V gene end was trimmed by 4 bases and the J gene end by 2 bases; junction bases not matched to a gene: 8. This CDR3 is built from 15 residues. This chain's CDR3 is CASSREGTTPYEQYF. The CDR3 DNA reads TGCGCCAGCAGCCGGGAGGGGACTACCCCCTACGAGCAGTACTTC.

The genes are TRBV5-1 and TRBJ1-1, with 10 bases lining up with TRBD1. The CDR3 consists of 15 residues. Germline trimming cut 4 bases from V and 5 bases from J; bases unmatched to any gene: 8. Germline V gives CDR1 SGHRS, CDR2 YFSETQ. The CDR3 nucleotides are TGCGCCAGCAGCCCGTCGACAGGGGGCAAGACTGAAGCTTTCTTT. It yields the protein CASSPSTGGKTEAFF.

This clone was recorded a few times. CDR3 region: CASSYSRGNEQFF. CDR3 bases: TGTGCCAGCAGTTACTCGAGAGGGAATGAGCAGTTCTTC. V usage is TRBV6-5 and J usage is TRBJ2-1, with D possibly being TRBD2 (5 bases). The V and J ends lost 0 bases and 7 bases respectively, with 7 bases between them. The germline gives CDR1 MNHEY, CDR2 SVGAGI. This CDR3 has 13 amino acids.

This chain links TRBV5-1 with TRBJ2-4; D is perhaps TRBD1 (5 bases). Deletions cut 0 bases from V and 0 bases from J, with 13 bases between. Germline V gene data show CDR1 as SGHRS and CDR2 as YFSETQ. CDR3 size: 17 residues. CDR3 coding DNA: TGCGCCAGCAGCTTGGGCCTCTTGGACAAAGCCAAAAACATTCAGTACTTC. Amino acid sequence: CASSLGLLDKAKNIQYF.

The sample holds a few counts of this clone. The chain joins TRBV23-1 to TRBJ2-6; TRBD2 might be the D (6 bases). TRBV23-1 is reported as an ORF; its role is uncertain. Trimming removed 2 bases at V and 0 bases at J, with 11 bases between. CDR3 length: 17 amino acids. CDR3: CASSQPSAASGANVLTF. The CDR3 bases are TGCGCCAGCAGTCAACCTAGCGCGGCCTCTGGGGCCAACGTCCTGACTTTC.

This chain connects TRBV30 to TRBJ2-1; 9 bases are shared with TRBD2. This CDR3 is 14 amino acids long. The junction had 5 bases not matched to a gene; V was cut back by 1 base and J by 7 bases. CDR1 and CDR2 from the germline V gene are GTSNPN and SVGIG (reference sequence). CDR3 region: CAWSGTSALNEQFF. CDR3 DNA: TGTGCCTGGAGTGGGACTAGCGCCTTGAATGAGCAGTTCTTC.

V is TRBV16 and J is TRBJ2-1; 8 positions agree with TRBD2. The trim removed 0 bases at V and 6 bases at J, leaving 1 base unmatched. This CDR3 is 14 amino acids long. Germline values: CDR1 KGHSY, CDR2 FQNENV. The CDR3, as DNA: TGTGCCAGCAGCCAATCACGGGGGGGCAATGAGCAGTTCTTC. Amino acids: CASSQSRGGNEQFF.

The chain is built from TRBV11-2 and TRBJ2-1, with TRBD2 matching 12 bases. V was clipped by 1 base and J by 9 bases; unmatched bases: 7. The CDR3 covers 16 residues. The germline gives CDR1 SGHAT, CDR2 FQNNGV. The CDR3 reads CASSLVPSGGGVEQFF. DNA for the CDR3: TGTGCCAGCAGCTTAGTGCCTAGCGGGGGGGGTGTTGAGCAGTTCTTC. The full variable domain, its missing parts supplied by reference TRBV11-2 and TRBJ2-1, is EAGVAQSPRYKIIEKRQSVAFWCNPISGHATLYWYQQILGQGPKLLIQFQNNGVVDDSQLPKDRFSAERLKGVDSTLKIQPAKLEDSAVYLCASSLVPSGGGVEQFFGPGTRLTVL.

The J gene is TRBJ2-1, the V gene TRBV6-1; TRBD1 aligns across 8 bases. Trimming at V came to 8 bases and at J to 4 bases, leaving 4 bases not matched to a gene. Per germline, CDR1 MNHNS and CDR2 SASEGT. This CDR3 has 13 residues. In DNA form, the CDR3 reads TGTGCCAGCGGACAGGGAAGGTACAATGAGCAGTTCTTC. It is translated as CASGQGRYNEQFF.

The gene calls are TRBV7-2 and TRBJ2-7, with D perhaps matching TRBD2 (5 bases). The V end was cut by 5 bases, the J end by 7 bases, with 18 bases between. CDR1 SGHTA and CDR2 FQGNSA come from the germline V gene. This CDR3 region has 14 residues. DNA of the CDR3: TGTGCCAGCAGCCCCCCCGCGGGCACCGGGGAGCAGTACTTC. Amino acids: CASSPPAGTGEQYF.